Below, 12 T cell receptor beta chains from the same sample are listed, as sequenced in a study of T cells in Graves' hyperthyroidism and ophthalmopathy. RNA transcripts gave rise to amplified TCR beta CDR3 regions. When the TCR CDR3 underwent first-round RT-PCR, the HTBI primer set was used. TCRdb reanalysed the multiplex PCR reads using MiXCR and keeps one entry per CDR3 protein. The table shows about 300,000 distinct CDR3 sequences, with roughly 18% occurring only once. Sequenced material: blood. These TCRs come from a man aged 50-59 years with Graves' ophthalmopathy.

This chain connects TRBV7-9 to TRBJ2-3, with no clear D. This CDR3 region has 16 residues. Germline lookup yields CDR1 SEHNR and CDR2 FQNEAQ (reference sequence). Trimming removed 1 base at V and 2 bases at J, with 13 bases between. CDR3 amino acids: CASSLVGRAPTDTQYF. The CDR3 region has the DNA TGTGCCAGCAGCTTAGTCGGGCGCGCCCCCACAGATACGCAGTATTTT.

J is TRBJ2-1 and V is TRBV14, with 7 positions matching TRBD2. After removal of 5 bases from V and 2 bases from J, the junction contained 3 bases not matched to a gene. The CDR3 length is 14 residues. CDR1 SGHDN and CDR2 FVKESK come from the germline V gene. As DNA, the CDR3 is TGTGCCAGCAGCAGCCTAGCGGCCTACAATGAGCAGTTCTTC. It yields the protein CASSSLAAYNEQFF.

This clonotype was detected a few times. V and J are TRBV5-1 and TRBJ2-2, with 8 bases that match TRBD1. Germline V gene data show CDR1 as SGHRS and CDR2 as YFSETQ. Trimming took 3 bases from V and 11 from J; bases not matched to a gene: 3. CDR3 length: 12 amino acids. The CDR3 coding sequence is TGCGCCAGCAGCTGGCAGGGGGCTGAGCTGTTTTTT. This gives the protein CASSWQGAELFF.

The gene calls are TRBV6-1 and TRBJ2-1, with D possibly being TRBD2 (6 bases). The CDR3 sequence is 14 residues long. V was shortened by 6 bases and J by 10 bases, with 19 bases between the two germline ends. Germline V lookup: CDR1 MNHNS, CDR2 SASEGT. Here the CDR3 reads CASRDYPELREQFF. The DNA for the CDR3 is TGTGCCAGCAGGGACTACCCTGAATTGAGAGAGCAGTTCTTC.

This clonotype showed up many times. The rearrangement joins TRBV11-2 to TRBJ2-5; a possible D gene is TRBD2 (5 bases). This CDR3 comprises 14 residues. V was shortened by 7 bases and J by 5 bases, with 17 bases between the two germline ends. Looked up from germline, CDR1 is SGHAT and CDR2 is FQNNGV. CDR3 residues: CASNNGGSWETQYF. The CDR3 DNA is TGTGCCAGCAACAATGGAGGTTCTTGGGAGACCCAGTACTTC.

The rearrangement joins TRBV30 to TRBJ1-2; 12 bases match TRBD1. The CDR3 consists of 16 residues. J was trimmed by 7 bases and V by 0 bases; bases with no gene match: 9. From germline, CDR1 is GTSNPN and CDR2 SVGIG (reference sequence). CDR3 coding DNA: TGTGCCTGGAGTGTCCCCGGGACAGGGGGCTTGAGTGGCTACACCTTC. Protein product: CAWSVPGTGGLSGYTF.

This clonotype was detected many times. The chain joins TRBV12-3 or TRBV12-4 to TRBJ1-1; D is possibly TRBD1 (5 bases). Deletions cut 5 bases from V and 1 base from J, with 14 bases between. The CDR3 sequence is 15 residues long. The CDR3 here is CASSPNTGTNTEAFF. In DNA, the CDR3 is TGTGCCAGCAGTCCAAACACCGGGACGAACACTGAAGCTTTCTTT.

The chain joins TRBV9 to TRBJ2-2; 9 nucleotides match TRBD2. The CDR3 length is 16 residues. CDR1 and CDR2 (germline): SGDLS, YYNGEE. V lost 3 bases, J lost 4 bases, and 7 bases stayed unmatched. The CDR3 here is CASSASRGGGTGELFF. In nucleotides, the CDR3 is TGTGCCAGCAGCGCCTCTCGCGGGGGGGGCACCGGGGAGCTGTTTTTT.

The CDR3 loop reads CSVEGGEIPYEQYF. CDR3 DNA: TGCAGCGTTGAAGGCGGGGAGATTCCCTACGAGCAGTACTTC. This sequence joins TRBV29-1 and TRBJ2-7; a weak D match, TRBD2 (6 bases). Germline CDR1 SQVTM, CDR2 ANQGSEA. The length of the CDR3 is 14 residues. Trimming removed 1 base from V and 2 bases from J, with 12 bases in between.

This clonotype was seen repeatedly, ten times or more. V and J are TRBV2 and TRBJ1-3, with 10 bases identical to TRBD1. In germline, CDR1 is SNHLY, CDR2 FYNNEI. The CDR3 sequence is 16 residues long. The V gene end was trimmed by 6 bases and the J gene end by 0 bases; junction bases not matched to a gene: 5. The CDR3 region has the DNA TGTGCCAGCAGCCAAGGGGACAGGGGCTCTGGAAACACCATATATTTT. Residues: CASSQGDRGSGNTIYF.

This clonotype was seen only a few times. V gene TRBV28 combines with J gene TRBJ1-4, with D hard to call. The CDR3 runs to 15 residues. From germline, CDR1 is MDHEN and CDR2 SYDVKM. The V gene lost 3 bases and the J gene lost 3 bases, with 11 bases spanning the gap. CDR3 in DNA: TGTGCCAGCAGTTTGTGGGGTATGGCTAATGAAAAACTGTTTTTT. Encoded protein: CASSLWGMANEKLFF.

The genes are TRBV12-3 or TRBV12-4 and TRBJ1-4; D not resolved. V lost 4 bases, J lost 4 bases, and 1 base lay in between. This CDR3 has 11 amino acids. CDR3 in amino acids: CASSYNEKLFF. The DNA of the CDR3 is TGTGCCAGCAGTTATAATGAAAAACTGTTTTTT.